The next 6 T cell receptor beta chains were all read from a single sample in a study. TCRdb re-analysed the reads in MiXCR, keeping a single row per CDR3 protein. The sample records about 15,000 distinct CDR3 sequences, 30% to 40% being singletons. What was sequenced was blood. The source of these receptors is a human donor.

A few counts support this clonotype. The chain uses TRBV18 and TRBJ2-1, with TRBD1 matching 9 bases. V shed 3 bases and J 12 bases; nucleotides not matched to a gene: 12. CDR1 KGHSH and CDR2 LQKENI come from the germline V gene. This CDR3 has 15 amino acids. The DNA of the CDR3 is TGTGCCAGCTCACCGACAGGGGGTGGCACAGATACGCAGTTCTTC. This sequence encodes CASSPTGGGTDTQFF.

This clonotype is labeled as medium-sized (0.01 to 0.1%). The genes are TRBV20-1 and TRBJ1-4, with D uncertain. Germline V gives CDR1 DFQATT, CDR2 SNEGSKA (reference sequence). Trimming took off 2 bases at V and 0 bases at J, with 10 bases between the two ends. This CDR3 is built from 15 residues. CDR3 residues: CSARFGGSTNEKLFF. CDR3 coding DNA: TGCAGTGCTAGATTCGGAGGATCAACTAATGAAAAACTGTTTTTT.

As for this clonotype: A much larger clone differs from this one at a single base, so this may be a read error. The gene calls are TRBV4-1 and TRBJ2-2, with D possibly being TRBD1 (5 bases). CDR3 length equals 16 residues. V was trimmed by 3 bases and J by 7 bases, leaving 18 bases between them. CDR1 is MGHRA and CDR2 is YSYEKL in the germline V gene. The DNA for the CDR3 is TGCGCCAGCAGCCAGGGCCAGGGCAACGGCGGCGGGGAGCTGTTTTTT. Translating gives CASSQGQGNGGGELFF.

The gene calls are TRBV19 and TRBJ1-1; D is unclear. Trimming removed 6 bases at V and 11 bases at J, with 10 bases between. Germline V gene sequence: CDR1 LNHDA, CDR2 SQIVND (reference sequence). The CDR3 has 10 amino acids. The CDR3 loop is CASSWTGAFF. CDR3 nucleotides: TGTGCCAGTAGCTGGACCGGGGCTTTCTTT.

Only one count was recorded for this clonotype. The rearrangement uses TRBV4-3 and TRBJ1-5; weak D call: TRBD1 (6 bases). The CDR3 spans 20 residues. The ends were cut back, 0 bases at V and 3 bases at J, with 24 bases in the middle. The germline CDR1 and CDR2 sequences are LGHNA and YSLEER. The CDR3 nucleotides read TGCGCCAGCAGCCAAGATGTGATTCGCTCCGCAGGGGCCATCAATCAGCCCCAGCATTTT. As protein: CASSQDVIRSAGAINQPQHF.

At least ten counts were recorded for this clonotype. This rearrangement joins TRBV4-3 to TRBJ1-4; 7 bases map to TRBD1. V was clipped by 3 bases and J by 5 bases; unmatched bases: 9. Germline CDR1 is LGHNA and CDR2 is YSLEER. The CDR3 runs 16 residues. The CDR3 region is CASSHAIGTDNEKLFF. The CDR3, as DNA: TGCGCCAGCAGCCACGCTATCGGGACAGACAATGAAAAACTGTTTTTT.